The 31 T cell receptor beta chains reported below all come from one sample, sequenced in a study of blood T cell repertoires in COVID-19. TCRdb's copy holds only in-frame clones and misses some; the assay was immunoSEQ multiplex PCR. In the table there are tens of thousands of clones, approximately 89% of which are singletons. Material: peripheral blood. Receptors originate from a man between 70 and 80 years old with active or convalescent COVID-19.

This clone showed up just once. CDR3 nucleotides: TGCGCCAGCAGCCGAGAGCCGGGACTTTCGCTCTACGAGCAGTACTTC. It codes for CASSREPGLSLYEQYF. This chain joins TRBV4-1 and TRBJ2-7; D might be TRBD2 (6 bases). The V end was cut by 4 bases, the J end by 3 bases, with 19 bases between. The CDR3 is 16 amino acids. Germline CDR1 reads MGHRA; CDR2 reads YSYEKL.

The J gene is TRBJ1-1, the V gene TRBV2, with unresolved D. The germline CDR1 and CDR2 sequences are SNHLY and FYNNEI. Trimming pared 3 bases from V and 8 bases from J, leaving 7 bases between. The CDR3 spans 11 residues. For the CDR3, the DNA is TGTGCCAGCAGTGATCTGCAGGAAGCTTTCTTT. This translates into CASSDLQEAFF.

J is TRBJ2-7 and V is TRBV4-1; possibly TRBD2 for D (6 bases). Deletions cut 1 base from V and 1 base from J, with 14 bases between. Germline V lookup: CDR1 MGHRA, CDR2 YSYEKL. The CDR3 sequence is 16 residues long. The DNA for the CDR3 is TGCGCCAGCAGCCAAGTTTCGGGGGTTGCGTCCTACGAGCAGTACTTC. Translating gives CASSQVSGVASYEQYF.

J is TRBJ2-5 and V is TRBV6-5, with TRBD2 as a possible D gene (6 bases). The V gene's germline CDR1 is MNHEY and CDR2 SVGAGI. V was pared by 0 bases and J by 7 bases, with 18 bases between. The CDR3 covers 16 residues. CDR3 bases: TGTGCCAGCAGTTACTCAGGCGCGGGGAGCGCCAGGACCCAGTACTTC. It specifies CASSYSGAGSARTQYF.

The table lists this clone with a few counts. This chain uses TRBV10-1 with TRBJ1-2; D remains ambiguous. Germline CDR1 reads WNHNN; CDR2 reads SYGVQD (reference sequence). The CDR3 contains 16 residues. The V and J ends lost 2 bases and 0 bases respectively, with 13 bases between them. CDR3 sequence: CASSEGRRRTNYGYTF. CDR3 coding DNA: TGCGCCAGCAGTGAGGGGAGACGGAGGACTAACTATGGCTACACCTTC.

The CDR3 DNA reads TGTGCCTGGAGTGAGGCAGGGAATCAGCCCCAGCATTTT. Its translation: CAWSEAGNQPQHF. The rearrangement joins TRBV30 to TRBJ1-5; TRBD1 is a possible D gene (5 bases). This CDR3 is built from 13 residues. V was clipped by 1 base and J by 4 bases, with 8 bases between them. In germline, CDR1 is GTSNPN, CDR2 SVGIG (reference sequence).

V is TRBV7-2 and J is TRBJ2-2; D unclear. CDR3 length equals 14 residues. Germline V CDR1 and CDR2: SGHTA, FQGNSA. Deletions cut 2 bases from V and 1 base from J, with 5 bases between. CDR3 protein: CASSLQVNTGELFF. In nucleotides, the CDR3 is TGTGCCAGCAGCTTACAGGTGAACACCGGGGAGCTGTTTTTT.

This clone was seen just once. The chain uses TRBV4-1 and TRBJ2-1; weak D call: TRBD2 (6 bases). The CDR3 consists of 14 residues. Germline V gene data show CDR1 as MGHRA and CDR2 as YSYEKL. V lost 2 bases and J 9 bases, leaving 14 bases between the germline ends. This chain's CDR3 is CASSQKLTGGEQFF. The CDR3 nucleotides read TGCGCCAGCAGCCAAAAACTAACCGGGGGTGAGCAGTTCTTC.

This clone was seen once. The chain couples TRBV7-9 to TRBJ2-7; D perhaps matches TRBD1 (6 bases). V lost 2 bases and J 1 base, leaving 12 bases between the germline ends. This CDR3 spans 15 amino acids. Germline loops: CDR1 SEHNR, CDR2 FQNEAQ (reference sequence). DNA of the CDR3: TGTGCCAGCAGCTTATTTAGGACAGAGTCCTACGAGCAGTACTTC. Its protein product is CASSLFRTESYEQYF. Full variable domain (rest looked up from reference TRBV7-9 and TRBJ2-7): DTGVSQNPRHKITKRGQNVTFRCDPISEHNRLYWYRQTLGQGPEFLTYFQNEAQLEKSRLLSDRFSAERPKGSFSTLEIQRTEQGDSAMYLCASSLFRTESYEQYFGPGTRLTVT.

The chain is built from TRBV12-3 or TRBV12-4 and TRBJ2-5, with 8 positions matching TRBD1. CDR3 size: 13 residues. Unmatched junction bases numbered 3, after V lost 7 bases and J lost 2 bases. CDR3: CASTRQGQETQYF. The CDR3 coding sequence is TGTGCCAGCACCCGACAGGGGCAAGAGACCCAGTACTTC.

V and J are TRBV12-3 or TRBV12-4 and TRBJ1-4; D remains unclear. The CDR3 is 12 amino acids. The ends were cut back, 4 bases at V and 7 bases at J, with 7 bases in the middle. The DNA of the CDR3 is TGTGCCAGCAGTTGGGAGGGTGAAAAACTGTTTTTT. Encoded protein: CASSWEGEKLFF.

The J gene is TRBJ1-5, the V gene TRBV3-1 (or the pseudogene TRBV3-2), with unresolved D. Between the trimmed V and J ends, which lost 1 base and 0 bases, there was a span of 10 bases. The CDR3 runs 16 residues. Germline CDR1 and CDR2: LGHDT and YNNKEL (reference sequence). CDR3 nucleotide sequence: TGTGCCAGCAGCCAAGTTTATCTAGGTAGCAATCAGCCCCAGCATTTT. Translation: CASSQVYLGSNQPQHF.

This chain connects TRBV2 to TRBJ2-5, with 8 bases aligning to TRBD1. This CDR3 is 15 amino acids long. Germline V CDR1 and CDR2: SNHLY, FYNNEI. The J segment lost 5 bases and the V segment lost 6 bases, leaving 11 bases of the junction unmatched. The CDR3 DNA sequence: TGTGCCAGCAGCGAGACAGGGGTGATAGGGGAGACCCAGTACTTC. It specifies CASSETGVIGETQYF.

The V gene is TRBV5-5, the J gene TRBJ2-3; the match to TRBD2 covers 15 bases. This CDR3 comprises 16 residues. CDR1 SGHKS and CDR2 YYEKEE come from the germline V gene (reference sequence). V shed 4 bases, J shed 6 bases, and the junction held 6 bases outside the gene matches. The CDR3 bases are TGTGCCAGCAGCCCGCATGGACTAGCGGGGGGGGATACGCAGTATTTT. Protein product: CASSPHGLAGGDTQYF.

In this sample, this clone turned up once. The CDR3 DNA follows: TGTGCCAGCAGCCTAATTAGAGGGGGCGACGGTGGCTACACCTTC. This translates into CASSLIRGGDGGYTF. The chain is built from TRBV7-9 and TRBJ1-2, with 7 bases identical to TRBD1. The CDR3 is 15 residues long. Germline assignment: CDR1 SEHNR and CDR2 FQNEAQ (reference sequence). Germline trimming cut 5 bases from V and 7 bases from J; bases unmatched to any gene: 13. Full variable domain (remainder filled in from reference TRBV7-9 and TRBJ1-2): DTGVSQNPRHKITKRGQNVTFRCDPISEHNRLYWYRQTLGQGPEFLTYFQNEAQLEKSRLLSDRFSAERPKGSFSTLEIQRTEQGDSAMYLCASSLIRGGDGGYTFGSGTRLTVV.

CDR3 coding DNA: TGTGCCATTGGGGGGGGAGGTGACCGTAAAAACATTCAGTACTTC. Its protein is CAIGGGGDRKNIQYF. This sequence joins TRBV2 and TRBJ2-4; 7 bases fit TRBD2. V shed 10 bases and J 4 bases; nucleotides not matched to a gene: 13. Per the germline V gene, CDR1 is SNHLY and CDR2 is FYNNEI. The CDR3 covers 15 residues.

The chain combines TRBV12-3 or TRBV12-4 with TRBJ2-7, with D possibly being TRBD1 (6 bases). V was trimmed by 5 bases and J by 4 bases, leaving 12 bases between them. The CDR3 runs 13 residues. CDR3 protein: CASSPLQGYEQYF. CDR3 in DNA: TGTGCCAGCAGTCCACTACAGGGATACGAGCAGTACTTC.

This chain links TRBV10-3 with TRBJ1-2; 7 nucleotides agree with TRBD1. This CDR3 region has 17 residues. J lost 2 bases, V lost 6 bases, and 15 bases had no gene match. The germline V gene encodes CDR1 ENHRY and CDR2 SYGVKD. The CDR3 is CAIRVTGATQENYGYTF. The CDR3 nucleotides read TGTGCCATCAGGGTAACAGGGGCCACCCAGGAGAACTATGGCTACACCTTC.

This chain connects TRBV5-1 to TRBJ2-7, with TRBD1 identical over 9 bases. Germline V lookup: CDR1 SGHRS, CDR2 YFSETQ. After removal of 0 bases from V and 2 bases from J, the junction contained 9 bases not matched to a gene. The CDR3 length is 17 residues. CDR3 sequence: CASSLVIQGASAYEQYF. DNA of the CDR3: TGCGCCAGCAGCTTGGTTATACAGGGGGCCTCGGCCTACGAGCAGTACTTC.

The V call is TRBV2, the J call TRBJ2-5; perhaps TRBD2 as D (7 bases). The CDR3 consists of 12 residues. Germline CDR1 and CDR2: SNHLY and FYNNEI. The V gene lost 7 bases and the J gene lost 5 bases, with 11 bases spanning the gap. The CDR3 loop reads CASNREGETQYF. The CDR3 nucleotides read TGTGCCAGCAACAGGGAGGGGGAGACCCAGTACTTC. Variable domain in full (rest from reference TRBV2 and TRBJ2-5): EPEVTQTPSHQVTQMGQEVILRCVPISNHLYFYWYRQILGQKVEFLVSFYNNEISEKSEIFDDQFSVERPDGSNFTLKIRSTKLEDSAMYFCASNREGETQYFGPGTRLLVL.

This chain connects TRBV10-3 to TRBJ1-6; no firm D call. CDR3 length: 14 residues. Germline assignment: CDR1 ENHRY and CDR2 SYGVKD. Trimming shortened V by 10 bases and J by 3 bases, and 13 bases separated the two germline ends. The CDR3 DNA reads TGTGCCACGCGGATACTCCTCTATAATTCACCCCTCCACTTT. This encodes CATRILLYNSPLHF.

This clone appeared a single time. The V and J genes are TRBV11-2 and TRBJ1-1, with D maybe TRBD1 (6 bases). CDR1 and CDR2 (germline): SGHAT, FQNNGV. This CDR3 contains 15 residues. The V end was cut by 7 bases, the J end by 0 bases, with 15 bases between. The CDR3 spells CASIPQQGLNTEAFF. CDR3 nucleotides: TGTGCCAGCATCCCACAACAGGGCTTGAACACTGAAGCTTTCTTT.

The CDR3 loop reads CASSLDTGAYEQYF. In DNA form, the CDR3 reads TGTGCCAGCAGCTTGGACACTGGGGCATACGAGCAGTACTTC. The V gene is TRBV5-4, the J gene TRBJ2-7, with D possibly TRBD1 on 5 matching bases. The length of the CDR3 is 14 residues. CDR1 and CDR2 (germline): SGHNT, YYREEE (reference sequence). Trimming stripped 0 bases from V and 4 bases from J, with 11 bases between.

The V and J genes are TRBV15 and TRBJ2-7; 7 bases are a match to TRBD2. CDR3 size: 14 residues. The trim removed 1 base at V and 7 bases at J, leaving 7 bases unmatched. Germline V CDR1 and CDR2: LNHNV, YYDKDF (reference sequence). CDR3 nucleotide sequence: TGTGCCACCAGCAGAGGGGGAGGGTTGGGTGAGCAGTACTTC. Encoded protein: CATSRGGGLGEQYF.

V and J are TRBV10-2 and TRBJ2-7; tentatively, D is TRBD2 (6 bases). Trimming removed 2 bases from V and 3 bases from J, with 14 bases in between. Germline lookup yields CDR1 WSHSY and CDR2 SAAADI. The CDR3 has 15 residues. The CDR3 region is CASSERGWGDYEQYF. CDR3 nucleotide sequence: TGCGCCAGCAGTGAGAGGGGATGGGGGGACTACGAGCAGTACTTC.

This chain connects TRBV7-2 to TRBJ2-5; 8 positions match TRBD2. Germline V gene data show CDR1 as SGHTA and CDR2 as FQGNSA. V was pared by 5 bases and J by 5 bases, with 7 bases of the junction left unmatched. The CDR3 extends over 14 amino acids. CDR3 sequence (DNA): TGTGCCAGCAGCACCCGGGGGGGTGGGGAGACCCAGTACTTC. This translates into CASSTRGGGETQYF. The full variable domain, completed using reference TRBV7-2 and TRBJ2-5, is GAGVSQSPSNKVTEKGKDVELRCDPISGHTALYWYRQSLGQGLEFLIYFQGNSAPDKSGLPSDRFSAERTGGSVSTLTIQRTQQEDSAVYLCASSTRGGGETQYFGPGTRLLVL.

This CDR3 is CASSPFIAGTDNYGYTF. CDR3 bases: TGTGCCAGCAGTCCCTTTATTGCCGGGACAGATAACTATGGCTACACCTTC. The chain employs TRBV27 and TRBJ1-2; 7 nucleotides line up with TRBD1. The ends lost 5 bases at V and 1 base at J; junction bases unmatched: 13. Germline V gene data show CDR1 as MNHEY and CDR2 as SMNVEV (reference sequence). This CDR3 region has 17 residues.

The CDR3 loop is CASRRLAGMSNEQFF. CDR3 DNA sequence: TGTGCCAGCAGACGACTAGCGGGTATGAGTAATGAGCAGTTCTTC. This chain links TRBV7-8 with TRBJ2-1; 10 nucleotides agree with TRBD2. Trimming removed 6 bases from V and 7 bases from J; junction bases left unmatched: 9. The CDR3 totals 15 residues. From germline, CDR1 is SGHVS and CDR2 FQNEAQ. Full variable domain (missing parts from reference TRBV7-8 and TRBJ2-1): GAGVSQSPRYKVAKRGQDVALRCDPISGHVSLFWYQQALGQGPEFLTYFQNEAQLDKSGLPSDRFFAERPEGSVSTLKIQRTQQEDSAVYLCASRRLAGMSNEQFFGPGTRLTVL.

This CDR3 reads CASSLAGRDRVYEQYF. The CDR3 DNA follows: TGTGCCAGCAGCTTAGCTGGTCGGGACAGGGTCTACGAGCAGTACTTC. The rearrangement uses TRBV7-2 and TRBJ2-7; 9 bases are shared with TRBD1. The CDR3 is 16 amino acids. The V gene end was trimmed by 0 bases and the J gene end by 3 bases; junction bases not matched to a gene: 6. Germline V gene sequence: CDR1 SGHTA, CDR2 FQGNSA.

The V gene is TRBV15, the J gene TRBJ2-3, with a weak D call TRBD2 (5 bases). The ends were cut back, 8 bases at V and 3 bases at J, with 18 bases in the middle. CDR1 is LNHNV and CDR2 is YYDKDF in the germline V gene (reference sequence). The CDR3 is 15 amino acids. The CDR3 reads CATQAGLRDTDTQYF. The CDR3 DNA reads TGTGCCACCCAGGCCGGGCTCCGGGATACAGATACGCAGTATTTT.

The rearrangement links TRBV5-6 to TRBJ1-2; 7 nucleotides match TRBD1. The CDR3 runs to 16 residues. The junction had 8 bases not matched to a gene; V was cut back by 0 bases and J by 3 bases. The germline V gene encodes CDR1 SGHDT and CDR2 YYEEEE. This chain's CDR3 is CASSLGPGQLDYGYTF. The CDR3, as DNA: TGTGCCAGCAGCTTGGGTCCGGGACAGCTCGACTATGGCTACACCTTC.